The 29 T cell receptor beta chains below were found in one sample sequenced in a study of cytomegalovirus exposure and HLA in healthy donors. The PCR had 60 Vbeta and 13 Jbeta primers. Clones were read by immunoSEQ multiplex PCR, and TCRdb kept only the in-frame ones, dropping some. The repertoire includes some 180,000 clones, just over 75% of them detected once, and about 1.5% sits in the top ten. What was sequenced was PBMCs. The origin of the receptors is a man between 18 and 29 years old in good health and CMV-seronegative.

This clone was counted once. The chain carries TRBV2 and TRBJ1-2; possible D gene TRBD1, 5 bases. Between the trimmed V and J ends, which lost 6 bases and 2 bases, there was a span of 10 bases. The germline CDR1 and CDR2 sequences are SNHLY and FYNNEI. CDR3 length equals 13 residues. Here the CDR3 DNA reads TGTGCCAGCAGCTACGACAGAAACTATGGCTACACCTTC. It translates to CASSYDRNYGYTF.

The V gene is TRBV15, the J gene TRBJ2-1; TRBD1 matches 7 bases. V lost 5 bases to trimming and J lost 0 bases; unmatched junction nucleotides: 7. Germline values: CDR1 LNHNV, CDR2 YYDKDF (reference sequence). The CDR3 is 16 residues long. The CDR3 here is CATSRYRTGSYNEQFF. CDR3 DNA sequence: TGTGCCACCAGCCGATACCGGACAGGCTCCTACAATGAGCAGTTCTTC.

This sequence joins TRBV4-3 and TRBJ1-1; D is unclear. In germline, CDR1 is LGHNA, CDR2 YSLEER. The CDR3 totals 15 residues. Trimming left V 2 bases short and J 3 bases short, with 13 bases between. The CDR3 protein is CASSQWSRGDTEAFF. The CDR3 DNA sequence: TGCGCCAGCAGCCAATGGTCGCGCGGCGACACTGAAGCTTTCTTT.

V and J are TRBV20-1 and TRBJ2-7; D ambiguous. The CDR3 is made up of 11 amino acids. The ends were cut back, 3 bases at V and 2 bases at J, with 5 bases in the middle. Germline values: CDR1 DFQATT, CDR2 SNEGSKA (reference sequence). CDR3 coding DNA: TGCAGTGCTAGCAGTACCTACGAGCAGTACTTC. Protein: CSASSTYEQYF.

V usage is TRBV7-8 and J usage is TRBJ2-3; no firm D call. The ends were cut back, 4 bases at V and 2 bases at J, with 10 bases in the middle. CDR1 and CDR2 from the germline V gene are SGHVS and FQNEAQ. This CDR3 region has 14 residues. The DNA for the CDR3 is TGTGCCAGCAGCTCCGACTTATCCACAGATACGCAGTATTTT. Translation gives CASSSDLSTDTQYF. Full variable domain (rest looked up from reference TRBV7-8 and TRBJ2-3): GAGVSQSPRYKVAKRGQDVALRCDPISGHVSLFWYQQALGQGPEFLTYFQNEAQLDKSGLPSDRFFAERPEGSVSTLKIQRTQQEDSAVYLCASSSDLSTDTQYFGPGTRLTVL.

This clone showed up just a few times. CDR3 DNA: TGTGCCTGGAGGAGACAGGGGGGCCTAGGGACCCAGTACTTC. It translates to CAWRRQGGLGTQYF. This chain connects TRBV30 to TRBJ2-5, with 9 bases identical to TRBD1. The CDR3 consists of 14 residues. Losses at the gene ends were 3 bases for V and 7 bases for J; bases not matched to a gene: 9. Germline V gene lookup returns CDR1 GTSNPN and CDR2 SVGIG (reference sequence).

This chain links TRBV27 with TRBJ1-1; D gene uncertain. Looked up from germline, CDR1 is MNHEY and CDR2 is SMNVEV (reference sequence). V was clipped by 0 bases and J by 1 base, with 6 bases between them. The CDR3 covers 14 residues. CDR3 in amino acids: CASSLSPGNTEAFF. For the CDR3, the DNA is TGTGCCAGCAGTTTATCGCCAGGGAACACTGAAGCTTTCTTT.

V usage is TRBV4-3 and J usage is TRBJ2-7, with D perhaps matching TRBD1 (6 bases). V gave up 0 bases and J gave up 6 bases, with 15 bases separating them. This CDR3 comprises 15 residues. Germline CDR1 reads LGHNA; CDR2 reads YSLEER. CDR3: CASSQEDSGWLEQYF. The CDR3 bases are TGCGCCAGCAGCCAAGAGGACAGTGGCTGGCTCGAGCAGTACTTC.

This chain links TRBV4-1 with TRBJ2-3, with D possibly matching TRBD1 (6 bases). V was shortened by 0 bases and J by 8 bases, with 18 bases between the two germline ends. Per germline, CDR1 MGHRA and CDR2 YSYEKL. There are 16 residues in the CDR3. This chain's CDR3 is CASSQEYRVPMVTQYF. The CDR3 DNA follows: TGCGCCAGCAGCCAAGAGTACAGGGTCCCGATGGTTACGCAGTATTTT.

A few counts support this clone. This chain uses TRBV6-5 with TRBJ2-2; D is perhaps TRBD2 (5 bases). V shed 0 bases and J shed 5 bases, with 10 bases lying between them. This CDR3 is built from 15 residues. Germline V gene data show CDR1 as MNHEY and CDR2 as SVGAGI. Here the CDR3 reads CASSYSEVSTGELFF. CDR3 DNA sequence: TGTGCCAGCAGTTACTCGGAGGTGTCGACCGGGGAGCTGTTTTTT.

V is TRBV29-1 and J is TRBJ2-2; 9 bases align to TRBD2. The CDR3 is 14 amino acids. Germline-derived CDR1 and CDR2 are SQVTM and ANQGSEA. The V segment lost 4 bases and the J segment 4 bases; nucleotides outside the gene matches: 4. The CDR3 loop is CSVASGRTTGELFF. The CDR3 DNA is TGCAGCGTTGCAAGCGGGAGGACCACCGGGGAGCTGTTTTTT.

The chain combines TRBV5-1 with TRBJ2-1, with a possible D match to TRBD2 (5 bases). CDR3 length: 18 amino acids. Germline V CDR1 and CDR2: SGHRS, YFSETQ. Trimming took 4 bases from V and 2 from J, leaving 22 bases between them. The CDR3 spells CASSPLRKDGGPYNEQFF. CDR3 nucleotide sequence: TGCGCCAGCAGCCCACTACGGAAAGACGGAGGCCCCTACAATGAGCAGTTCTTC.

The rearrangement joins TRBV6-1 to TRBJ1-5; unclear D gene. Trimming pared 6 bases from V and 5 bases from J, leaving 14 bases between. CDR3 length: 14 residues. The germline V gene has CDR1 MNHNS and CDR2 SASEGT. This CDR3 reads CASRNRLPDQPQHF. The CDR3 DNA reads TGTGCCAGCAGAAATCGACTCCCGGATCAGCCCCAGCATTTT.

For the CDR3, the DNA is TGCAGCGTTTCCGGGACAGGGATCCACGAGCAGTACTTC. It encodes CSVSGTGIHEQYF. This chain joins TRBV29-1 and TRBJ2-7; 9 bases align to TRBD1. After removal of 5 bases from V and 5 bases from J, the junction contained 7 bases not matched to a gene. CDR3 length: 13 residues. Germline CDR1 SQVTM, CDR2 ANQGSEA.

The rearrangement links TRBV16 to TRBJ2-4, with D tentatively TRBD2 (5 bases). The germline V gene encodes CDR1 KGHSY and CDR2 FQNENV. The CDR3 covers 14 residues. Trimming removed 5 bases at V and 0 bases at J, with 8 bases between. Here the CDR3 DNA reads TGTGCCAGCAGCTCGAGCGGAGCCAAAAACATTCAGTACTTC. Translating gives CASSSSGAKNIQYF.

V usage is TRBV30 and J usage is TRBJ2-7; the match to TRBD2 covers 8 bases. The J segment lost 0 bases and the V segment lost 3 bases, leaving 22 bases of the junction unmatched. Germline V lookup: CDR1 GTSNPN, CDR2 SVGIG (reference sequence). The CDR3 has 20 residues. CDR3 amino acids: CAWSHRGGWAGASSSYEQYF. The CDR3 DNA reads as TGTGCCTGGAGCCACCGGGGGGGTTGGGCGGGAGCTTCTAGCTCCTACGAGCAGTACTTC.

This clone appeared a few times. V gene TRBV2 combines with J gene TRBJ1-1, with 7 bases that match TRBD1. Germline V gives CDR1 SNHLY, CDR2 FYNNEI. Losses at the gene ends were 6 bases for V and 0 bases for J; bases not matched to a gene: 7. The CDR3 has 15 residues. In DNA form, the CDR3 reads TGTGCCAGCAGCGAACCCAGGGGGGTGAACACTGAAGCTTTCTTT. Its protein product is CASSEPRGVNTEAFF.

The CDR3 DNA follows: TGTGCCAGCAGCTTAGTCGCTAGCGGGATGACAGATACGCAGTATTTT. This codes for CASSLVASGMTDTQYF. The V call is TRBV13, the J call TRBJ2-3; TRBD2 agrees at 9 bases. The CDR3 is made up of 16 amino acids. In germline, CDR1 is PRHDT, CDR2 FYEKMQ (reference sequence). Losses at the gene ends were 1 base for V and 3 bases for J; bases not matched to a gene: 5.

The chain uses TRBV25-1 and TRBJ1-3, with 8 positions matching TRBD1. CDR1 is MGHDK, CDR2 SYGVNS, per germline. The junction had 8 bases not matched to a gene; V was cut back by 1 base and J by 3 bases. The CDR3 runs 17 residues. As DNA, the CDR3 is TGTGCCAGCAGTGAATGGTCGGCAGGGGGCAATGGAAACACCATATATTTT. Its protein is CASSEWSAGGNGNTIYF.

CDR3 loop: CASSPDGLRDHYGYTF. CDR3 coding DNA: TGTGCCAGCTCCCCCGATGGGCTCCGAGATCACTATGGCTACACCTTC. The rearrangement joins TRBV18 to TRBJ1-2; unclear D gene. CDR1 and CDR2 from the germline V gene are KGHSH and LQKENI. The ends were cut back, 6 bases at V and 3 bases at J, with 20 bases in the middle. This CDR3 region has 16 residues.

This clone was seen once. The rearrangement uses TRBV2 and TRBJ2-5, with D uncertain. The V gene's germline CDR1 is SNHLY and CDR2 FYNNEI. The CDR3 consists of 12 residues. V was trimmed by 6 bases and J by 5 bases, leaving 10 bases between them. The CDR3 region has the DNA TGTGCCAGCAGCTACTTCCTGGAGACCCAGTACTTC. Its translation: CASSYFLETQYF.

The rearrangement uses TRBV5-5 and TRBJ2-3; weak D call: TRBD1 (5 bases). Deletions cut 2 bases from V and 2 bases from J, with 15 bases between. This CDR3 region has 16 residues. Germline V gives CDR1 SGHKS, CDR2 YYEKEE (reference sequence). CDR3 DNA sequence: TGTGCCAGCAGCTTCCCCAGGGCCATTAACACAGATACGCAGTATTTT. Protein: CASSFPRAINTDTQYF.

J is TRBJ1-5 and V is TRBV6-1, with 8 bases fitting TRBD1. The CDR3 is 14 residues long. Germline V lookup: CDR1 MNHNS, CDR2 SASEGT. V shed 8 bases, J shed 5 bases, and the junction held 8 bases outside the gene matches. CDR3 in amino acids: CASRLTGVDQPQHF. CDR3 bases: TGTGCCAGCCGCCTGACAGGGGTGGATCAGCCCCAGCATTTT.

The J gene is TRBJ2-7, the V gene TRBV5-1; 7 nucleotides match TRBD1. Looked up from germline, CDR1 is SGHRS and CDR2 is YFSETQ. The trim removed 2 bases at V and 5 bases at J, leaving 4 bases unmatched. The CDR3 spans 13 residues. The chain's CDR3 is CASSLNRGHEQYF. The CDR3 DNA reads TGCGCCAGCAGCTTAAACAGGGGACACGAGCAGTACTTC.

The chain couples TRBV7-9 to TRBJ2-5, with D possibly matching TRBD1 (6 bases). From germline, CDR1 is SEHNR and CDR2 FQNEAQ (reference sequence). The CDR3 runs 12 residues. V lost 11 bases to trimming and J lost 4 bases, with 14 bases between them. This CDR3 is CAGSRGSETQYF. The DNA of the CDR3 is TGTGCCGGCTCCAGGGGCTCAGAGACCCAGTACTTC.

This chain connects TRBV19 to TRBJ2-2; 8 bases line up with TRBD1. The V segment lost 5 bases and the J segment 5 bases; nucleotides outside the gene matches: 7. The CDR3 is made up of 15 amino acids. The germline V gene has CDR1 LNHDA and CDR2 SQIVND (reference sequence). The CDR3 loop reads CASSLGTGGTGELFF. DNA of the CDR3: TGTGCCAGTAGTCTAGGGACAGGAGGAACCGGGGAGCTGTTTTTT.

The CDR3 spells CAWSPRSGEQFF. DNA for the CDR3: TGTGCCTGGAGTCCTAGATCCGGTGAGCAGTTCTTC. The chain employs TRBV30 and TRBJ2-1; D gene ambiguous. Trimming left V 2 bases short and J 9 bases short, with 11 bases between. The germline V gene has CDR1 GTSNPN and CDR2 SVGIG (reference sequence). The CDR3 spans 12 residues.

In this sample, this clone turned up once. The chain couples TRBV7-9 to TRBJ1-1, with 7 bases matching TRBD1. V was clipped by 0 bases and J by 1 base; unmatched bases: 2. Looked up from germline, CDR1 is SEHNR and CDR2 is FQNEAQ (reference sequence). The CDR3 spans 15 residues. The CDR3: CASSLAGTANTEAFF. CDR3 nucleotides: TGTGCCAGCAGCTTAGCCGGGACAGCGAACACTGAAGCTTTCTTT.

The CDR3 reads CASSYSRQTNYGYTF. The DNA of the CDR3 is TGTGCCAGCAGTTACTCCCGACAGACTAACTATGGCTACACCTTC. The gene calls are TRBV6-5 and TRBJ1-2; TRBD1 might be the D (5 bases). The V end lost 0 bases, the J end lost 0 bases, and 8 bases lay between the germline ends. Germline CDR1 reads MNHEY; CDR2 reads SVGAGI. The CDR3 contains 15 residues.